Listed here are 21 T cell receptor beta chains from one sample, sequenced in a study of cytomegalovirus exposure and HLA in healthy donors. The method was immunoSEQ multiplex PCR; TCRdb's version includes in-frame clones alone and lacks a portion of them. This table holds about 64,000 clones, around 89% found once. The material sequenced was PBMCs. These receptors originate from a woman between 18 and 29 years old in good health and CMV-seronegative.

The rearrangement joins TRBV13 to TRBJ2-7, with 11 positions matching TRBD2. The CDR3 is 14 residues long. Germline CDR1 PRHDT, CDR2 FYEKMQ (reference sequence). Losses at the gene ends were 1 base for V and 7 bases for J; bases not matched to a gene: 3. CDR3 bases: TGTGCCAGCAGCTTAGATGGGACTAGCGGTGAGCAGTACTTC. Amino acid sequence: CASSLDGTSGEQYF. The full variable domain, in which reference TRBV13 and TRBJ2-7 provide the parts outside the CDR3, is AAGVIQSPRHLIKEKRETATLKCYPIPRHDTVYWYQQGPGQDPQFLISFYEKMQSDKGSIPDRFSAQQFSDYHSELNMSSLELGDSALYFCASSLDGTSGEQYFGPGTRLTVT.

This chain links TRBV19 with TRBJ2-7; the D gene is possibly TRBD1 (6 bases). Trimming shortened V by 5 bases and J by 0 bases, and 11 bases separated the two germline ends. There are 14 residues in the CDR3. Germline values: CDR1 LNHDA, CDR2 SQIVND (reference sequence). This chain's CDR3 is CASSGGQPSYEQYF. In DNA, the CDR3 is TGTGCCAGTAGTGGAGGACAGCCCTCCTACGAGCAGTACTTC.

V gene TRBV2 combines with J gene TRBJ2-7; no clear D gene. The CDR3 totals 13 residues. Trimming removed 7 bases from V and 1 base from J, with 11 bases in between. CDR1 and CDR2 from the germline V gene are SNHLY and FYNNEI. The CDR3 bases are TGTGCCAGCACGATAGACATATCCTACGAGCAGTACTTC. Its protein is CASTIDISYEQYF.

Written as DNA, the CDR3 is TGTGCCAGCAGTCTCGGGGGTGAAAAACTGTTTTTT. Protein: CASSLGGEKLFF. The chain carries TRBV2 and TRBJ1-4; possibly TRBD1 for D (5 bases). This CDR3 region has 12 residues. CDR1 and CDR2 from the germline V gene are SNHLY and FYNNEI. V lost 5 bases and J 7 bases, leaving 8 bases between the germline ends. The full variable domain, its missing parts supplied by reference TRBV2 and TRBJ1-4, is EPEVTQTPSHQVTQMGQEVILRCVPISNHLYFYWYRQILGQKVEFLVSFYNNEISEKSEIFDDQFSVERPDGSNFTLKIRSTKLEDSAMYFCASSLGGEKLFFGSGTQLSVL.

The CDR3 DNA follows: TGTGCCAGCAGCTTAGAAGGCGGGCGGGAGTACTTC. Its translation is CASSLEGGREYF. The genes are TRBV7-2 and TRBJ2-7; tentatively, D is TRBD2 (5 bases). The CDR3 covers 12 residues. Germline CDR1 reads SGHTA; CDR2 reads FQGNSA. Trimming left V 1 base short and J 11 bases short, with 12 bases between. The full variable domain, in which reference TRBV7-2 and TRBJ2-7 provide the parts outside the CDR3, is GAGVSQSPSNKVTEKGKDVELRCDPISGHTALYWYRQSLGQGLEFLIYFQGNSAPDKSGLPSDRFSAERTGGSVSTLTIQRTQQEDSAVYLCASSLEGGREYFGPGTRLTVT.

The chain combines TRBV6-1 with TRBJ2-7, with 11 nucleotides matching TRBD2. Losses at the gene ends were 6 bases for V and 5 bases for J; bases not matched to a gene: 6. In germline, CDR1 is MNHNS, CDR2 SASEGT. The CDR3 extends over 14 amino acids. Written as DNA, the CDR3 is TGTGCCAGCAGCGGTAGCGGGAGGGTCCACGAGCAGTACTTC. This gives the protein CASSGSGRVHEQYF.

The CDR3 spells CASSLGGLVIGQFF. The CDR3 bases are TGTGCCAGCAGCTTGGGGGGACTAGTGATTGGGCAGTTCTTC. The chain uses TRBV5-4 and TRBJ2-1; 8 bases align to TRBD2. This CDR3 is built from 14 residues. V was clipped by 0 bases and J by 12 bases; unmatched bases: 8. The germline V gene has CDR1 SGHNT and CDR2 YYREEE (reference sequence).

The chain couples TRBV5-6 to TRBJ2-3; 8 bases line up with TRBD2. CDR3 size: 16 residues. Germline CDR1 SGHDT, CDR2 YYEEEE. J was trimmed by 6 bases and V by 4 bases; bases with no gene match: 13. The CDR3 DNA sequence: TGTGCCAGCAGCCGAAGAAGGACTAGCTCCTCCGATACGCAGTATTTT. It encodes CASSRRRTSSSDTQYF.

V usage is TRBV30 and J usage is TRBJ2-1; the match to TRBD2 covers 11 bases. CDR3 length: 15 amino acids. Germline V gene sequence: CDR1 GTSNPN, CDR2 SVGIG (reference sequence). Trimming took 2 bases from V and 9 from J; bases not matched to a gene: 9. DNA of the CDR3: TGTGCCTGGAGTAACTTAGCGGGAGGGCCCTCTGAGCAGTTCTTC. Translating it yields CAWSNLAGGPSEQFF.

The chain has TRBV6-1 and TRBJ1-2, with D possibly matching TRBD1 (6 bases). Germline V gives CDR1 MNHNS, CDR2 SASEGT. V lost 0 bases, J lost 6 bases, and 11 bases lay in between. The CDR3 spans 14 residues. CDR3 DNA: TGTGCCAGCAGTGAAGCGCGATCAGGGGATGGCTACACCTTC. This translates into CASSEARSGDGYTF.

The rearrangement links TRBV27 to TRBJ2-3, with 7 bases matching TRBD2. CDR1 and CDR2 from the germline V gene are MNHEY and SMNVEV (reference sequence). The CDR3 sequence is 15 residues long. The ends lost 3 bases at V and 1 base at J; junction bases unmatched: 4. CDR3 loop: CASSFRAGRTDTQYF. Written as DNA, the CDR3 is TGTGCCAGCAGTTTTAGAGCGGGGCGCACAGATACGCAGTATTTT.

This clone occurred once. The CDR3 region is CASSVAGTGNGYTF. The CDR3, as DNA: TGTGCCAGCAGCGTAGCCGGGACAGGGAATGGCTACACCTTC. The chain joins TRBV9 to TRBJ1-2; 9 bases line up with TRBD1. The CDR3 sequence is 14 residues long. V dropped 0 bases and J dropped 6; count of bases not matched to a gene: 3. CDR1 is SGDLS, CDR2 YYNGEE, per germline.

This clone was seen more than once but under ten times. This chain joins TRBV27 and TRBJ2-1; D call uncertain. The V end was cut by 4 bases, the J end by 5 bases, with 6 bases between. The CDR3 runs to 12 residues. In germline, CDR1 is MNHEY, CDR2 SMNVEV (reference sequence). CDR3 residues: CASSSQNNEQFF. The CDR3 DNA sequence: TGTGCCAGCAGTTCACAGAACAATGAGCAGTTCTTC.

Concerning this clone itself: A read error may account for a junction end that differs from germline. The chain employs TRBV4-1 and TRBJ2-2; TRBD1 matches at 7 bases. The CDR3 runs to 15 residues. Germline CDR1 and CDR2: MGHRA and YSYEKL. The CDR3 loop reads CASSEDREVTGELFF. CDR3 coding DNA: TGCGCCAGCAGCGAAGACAGGGAAGTCACCGGGGAGCTGTTTTTT.

The CDR3 region has the DNA TGTGCCAGCAGCGGCGGAGGGGCAAGGTATGAGCAGTTCTTC. The encoded protein is CASSGGGARYEQFF. The chain combines TRBV9 with TRBJ2-1; D is possibly TRBD2 (6 bases). This CDR3 has 14 residues. The germline CDR1 and CDR2 sequences are SGDLS and YYNGEE. The V gene lost 3 bases and the J gene lost 8 bases, with 15 bases spanning the gap.

J is TRBJ2-1 and V is TRBV9; TRBD2 agrees at 7 bases. The V gene end was trimmed by 4 bases and the J gene end by 5 bases; junction bases not matched to a gene: 9. Germline assignment: CDR1 SGDLS and CDR2 YYNGEE. The CDR3 has 15 amino acids. The CDR3 region is CASSPYRRENNEQFF. The CDR3 nucleotides are TGTGCCAGCAGCCCGTATAGGCGGGAGAACAATGAGCAGTTCTTC.

The V gene is TRBV7-2, the J gene TRBJ2-7, with 8 bases that match TRBD1. The length of the CDR3 is 15 residues. Germline trimming cut 1 base from V and 2 bases from J; bases unmatched to any gene: 4. CDR1 SGHTA and CDR2 FQGNSA come from the germline V gene. The CDR3 coding sequence is TGTGCCAGCAGCTTAGTGGGACAGGAGACCTACGAGCAGTACTTC. It translates to CASSLVGQETYEQYF.

In DNA form, the CDR3 reads TGCGCCAGCAGTCAATTCGGGCAGGGAACGAACACCGGGGAGCTGTTTTTT. Translated, it gives CASSQFGQGTNTGELFF. The V call is TRBV23-1, the J call TRBJ2-2, with a tentative D call TRBD1 (5 bases). TRBV23-1 counts as an open reading frame of uncertain function. This CDR3 region has 17 residues. The V and J ends lost 1 base and 0 bases respectively, with 12 bases between them.

V gene TRBV13 combines with J gene TRBJ2-5; 7 positions match TRBD2. Germline lookup yields CDR1 PRHDT and CDR2 FYEKMQ (reference sequence). With 4 bases clipped from V and 3 bases from J, the junction kept 8 bases outside the gene matches. This CDR3 is built from 15 residues. The CDR3 region is CASSSRTGGEETQYF. As DNA, the CDR3 is TGTGCCAGCAGCTCACGTACTGGGGGGGAAGAGACCCAGTACTTC.

J is TRBJ1-5 and V is TRBV7-8; 7 bases align to TRBD1. The germline gives CDR1 SGHVS, CDR2 FQNEAQ. This CDR3 has 15 residues. The junction had 6 bases not matched to a gene; V was cut back by 3 bases and J by 4 bases. CDR3 loop: CASSFSAGGNQPQHF. CDR3 bases: TGTGCCAGCAGCTTCTCGGCAGGGGGAAATCAGCCCCAGCATTTT.

This clone was counted a single time. This chain connects TRBV18 to TRBJ2-7; the match to TRBD1 covers 9 bases. Germline CDR1 reads KGHSH; CDR2 reads LQKENI. With V trimmed by 3 bases and J by 4 bases, 4 bases remained unmatched. The CDR3 length is 14 residues. In DNA, the CDR3 is TGTGCCAGCTCACCTGGGACAGGGTGGTACGAGCAGTACTTC. It translates to CASSPGTGWYEQYF.